These 31 T cell receptor beta chains were all obtained from the same sample, sequenced in a study of blood T cells in healthy people across ages. Alongside a J-beta primer mix, a sample-barcoded 5' primer served in a second PCR lasting about 7 to 12 cycles. TCRdb passed the 5' RACE reads through MiXCR, listing each CDR3 protein once. The sample lists 760,000 or so distinct CDR3 sequences, just under 25% occurring once. These data were also reused for a study on T cells of mothers and their children.

The specimen was blood. These TCRs come from a boy younger than 18 in good health.

This clonotype was recorded many times. This chain links TRBV18 with TRBJ2-7; 12 bases fit TRBD2. The V gene end was trimmed by 6 bases and the J gene end by 1 base; junction bases not matched to a gene: 1. Germline CDR1 KGHSH, CDR2 LQKENI. The CDR3 has 14 amino acids. The CDR3 coding sequence is TGTGCCAGCTCCGGGACTAGCGGGTCCTACGAGCAGTACTTC. This encodes CASSGTSGSYEQYF.

This clonotype turned up a few times. J is TRBJ2-5 and V is TRBV27; D might be TRBD1 (5 bases). Germline loops: CDR1 MNHEY, CDR2 SMNVEV (reference sequence). This CDR3 region has 14 residues. Trimming took off 2 bases at V and 6 bases at J, with 13 bases between the two ends. CDR3 nucleotide sequence: TGTGCCAGCAGTTTAACCCAGGGTGGAAAGACCCAGTACTTC. It yields the protein CASSLTQGGKTQYF.

This clonotype showed up just a few times. V gene TRBV19 combines with J gene TRBJ2-7; D uncertain. The CDR3 is 13 amino acids. V was trimmed by 0 bases and J by 4 bases, leaving 7 bases between them. Germline loops: CDR1 LNHDA, CDR2 SQIVND (reference sequence). The DNA of the CDR3 is TGTGCCAGTAGTATAGATATACGTTACGAGCAGTACTTC. Translation: CASSIDIRYEQYF.

This clonotype was seen only a few times. This chain joins TRBV29-1 and TRBJ2-3, with D uncertain. The V end was cut by 4 bases, the J end by 0 bases, with 5 bases between. This CDR3 has 12 amino acids. Germline CDR1 is SQVTM and CDR2 is ANQGSEA. CDR3 loop: CSVVASTDTQYF. CDR3 sequence (DNA): TGCAGCGTTGTTGCGAGCACAGATACGCAGTATTTT.

V and J are TRBV2 and TRBJ2-1, with D perhaps TRBD1 (5 bases). The DNA end favors TRBJ2-7, so the J call may be wrong. Looked up from germline, CDR1 is SNHLY and CDR2 is FYNNEI. CDR3 size: 15 residues. CDR3 sequence: CASRARTVREGEQYF. The CDR3 nucleotides are TGTGCCAGCAGAGCGCGGACGGTCAGGGAAGGCGAGCAGTACTTC.

The chain employs TRBV5-1 and TRBJ1-2; D is perhaps TRBD1 (6 bases). V was pared by 0 bases and J by 3 bases, with 12 bases between. This CDR3 has 15 amino acids. CDR1 is SGHRS, CDR2 YFSETQ, per germline. The DNA for the CDR3 is TGCGCCAGCAGCTTGGTGCCGGGACAATACTATGGCTACACCTTC. Translated, it gives CASSLVPGQYYGYTF.

The chain recombines TRBV20-1 with TRBJ1-4; D not certain. The CDR3 is 14 amino acids. V lost 3 bases and J 5 bases, leaving 13 bases between the germline ends. The germline V gene encodes CDR1 DFQATT and CDR2 SNEGSKA (reference sequence). CDR3 residues: CSASATGRNEKLFF. The CDR3, as DNA: TGCAGTGCTAGTGCGACGGGCAGGAATGAAAAACTGTTTTTT.

This clonotype was seen a handful of times. An end of the junction differs from the germline gene, which may be a read error. CDR3 in amino acids: CAGSFGQGYEQYF. Written as DNA, the CDR3 is TGTGCCGGCAGCTTCGGGCAGGGCTACGAGCAGTACTTC. The chain uses TRBV5-6 and TRBJ2-7, with D maybe TRBD1 (5 bases). The CDR3 has 13 amino acids. In germline, CDR1 is SGHDT, CDR2 YYEEEE.

The rearrangement uses TRBV7-2 and TRBJ2-7; weak D call: TRBD1 (5 bases). The CDR3 has 13 residues. Germline CDR1 reads SGHTA; CDR2 reads FQGNSA. V was pared by 5 bases and J by 3 bases, with 11 bases between. DNA of the CDR3: TGTGCCAGCAGCCTCCAAGGGGACTACGAGCAGTACTTC. Its translation is CASSLQGDYEQYF.

The chain couples TRBV11-2 to TRBJ2-3, with D possibly called TRBD1 or TRBD2 (5 bases each). Deletions cut 2 bases from V and 3 bases from J, with 15 bases between. There are 16 residues in the CDR3. Germline lookup yields CDR1 SGHAT and CDR2 FQNNGV. In DNA, the CDR3 is TGTGCCAGCAGCTTATGGCGGGTGAAGGGGACAGATACGCAGTATTTT. This codes for CASSLWRVKGTDTQYF.

The chain is built from TRBV27 and TRBJ2-6; TRBD1 matches 7 bases. The CDR3 has 18 amino acids. The V and J ends lost 10 bases and 1 base, in that order; junction bases with no gene match: 16. Germline CDR1 is MNHEY and CDR2 is SMNVEV (reference sequence). The chain's CDR3 is CAIFRDSFSFSGANVLTF. CDR3 in DNA: TGTGCCATATTCCGGGACAGCTTTTCTTTTTCTGGGGCCAACGTCCTGACTTTC.

This sequence joins TRBV29-1 and TRBJ2-1; unclear D gene. The J call may be faulty, since TRBJ2-7 better matches the DNA end. This CDR3 has 14 residues. Germline V gene lookup returns CDR1 SQVTM and CDR2 ANQGSEA. The CDR3 is CSVVSPNSAYEQYF. As DNA, the CDR3 is TGCAGCGTTGTGTCCCCCAACAGCGCCTACGAGCAGTACTTC.

The chain is built from TRBV4-1 and TRBJ1-4, with 7 bases that match TRBD1. Germline CDR1 reads MGHRA; CDR2 reads YSYEKL. J gave up 4 bases and V 0 bases, and 5 bases lay outside the gene matches. The CDR3 contains 16 residues. The CDR3 coding sequence is TGCGCCAGCAGCCAAGACCAGGACAGGAGTAATGAAAAACTGTTTTTT. Translation gives CASSQDQDRSNEKLFF.

Comments on this clonotype: A single base separates this from a much larger clone, so it may be a read error. The CDR3 region has the DNA TGTGCCAGCAGAAAGAACACCGGGGAGCTGTTTTTT. It yields the protein CASRKNTGELFF. The gene calls are TRBV14 and TRBJ2-2; the D is unclear. Germline V CDR1 and CDR2: SGHDN, FVKESK. Trimming cost V 6 bases and J 1 base, with 3 bases left between them. The CDR3 is 12 residues long.

The genes are TRBV6-2 or TRBV6-3 and TRBJ2-5; TRBD2 agrees at 10 bases. The junction had 6 bases not matched to a gene; V was cut back by 6 bases and J by 5 bases. CDR1 is MNHEY, CDR2 SVGEGT, per germline. The CDR3 is made up of 14 amino acids. The CDR3 loop reads CASRHSSGGETQYF. The CDR3 DNA reads as TGTGCCAGCAGGCATTCTAGCGGGGGTGAGACCCAGTACTTC.

The genes are TRBV3-1 and TRBJ2-5; 9 nucleotides agree with TRBD2. Trimming took 6 bases from V and 1 from J; bases not matched to a gene: 3. Germline V CDR1 and CDR2: LGHDT, YNNKEL (reference sequence). The CDR3 extends over 14 amino acids. CDR3 nucleotide sequence: TGTGCCAGCAGACCAGCGGGGGGCCAAGAGACCCAGTACTTC. The encoded protein is CASRPAGGQETQYF.

This clonotype was seen more than once but under ten times. The gene calls are TRBV14 and TRBJ2-7; D remains ambiguous. The CDR3 spans 15 residues. The germline V and J ends were trimmed by 1 base and 3 bases, with 13 bases remaining between them. Germline V gene sequence: CDR1 SGHDN, CDR2 FVKESK. CDR3 amino acids: CASSQAVGSGYEQYF. In nucleotides, the CDR3 is TGTGCCAGCAGCCAAGCGGTGGGTTCGGGCTACGAGCAGTACTTC.

This chain joins TRBV3-1 and TRBJ2-1; 10 bases agree with TRBD1. With V trimmed by 4 bases and J by 5 bases, 8 bases remained unmatched. There are 16 residues in the CDR3. Per germline, CDR1 LGHDT and CDR2 YNNKEL (reference sequence). The CDR3 region has the DNA TGTGCCAGCAGCCGACCACGGGACAGGGGTGACAATGAGCAGTTCTTC. It yields the protein CASSRPRDRGDNEQFF.

The gene calls are TRBV12-3 or TRBV12-4 and TRBJ1-1; no definite D call. Trimming removed 1 base at V and 7 bases at J, with 13 bases between. The CDR3 consists of 14 residues. CDR3 amino acids: CASSLDEGLDEAFF. DNA for the CDR3: TGTGCCAGCAGTTTAGATGAGGGCCTTGATGAAGCTTTCTTT.

A few counts support this clonotype. The genes are TRBV7-3 and TRBJ2-2, with D perhaps TRBD1 (6 bases). This CDR3 spans 15 amino acids. Trimming cost V 4 bases and J 7 bases, with 16 bases left between them. The germline gives CDR1 SGHTA, CDR2 FQGTGA. Here the CDR3 reads CASSSDYRVNGELFF. The CDR3 DNA reads TGTGCCAGCAGCTCAGATTACAGGGTTAACGGGGAGCTGTTTTTT.

This clonotype was detected ten times or more. The rearrangement joins TRBV27 to TRBJ2-5; tentatively, D is TRBD2 (6 bases). The CDR3 sequence is 14 residues long. Trimming removed 4 bases from V and 1 base from J, with 10 bases in between. Germline assignment: CDR1 MNHEY and CDR2 SMNVEV (reference sequence). This CDR3 is CASSSAGLQETQYF. In DNA, the CDR3 is TGTGCCAGCAGTTCTGCGGGACTCCAAGAGACCCAGTACTTC.

V usage is TRBV6-6 and J usage is TRBJ2-3, with unresolved D. Trimming cost V 5 bases and J 6 bases, with 15 bases left between them. CDR3 length: 14 residues. Germline values: CDR1 MNHNY, CDR2 SVGAGI (reference sequence). Here the CDR3 DNA reads TGTGCCAGCAGTCATAAGACAAGTCAGGATACGCAGTATTTT. Translation gives CASSHKTSQDTQYF.

The sample holds a few counts of this clonotype. V is TRBV6-5 and J is TRBJ2-1, with 12 nucleotides matching TRBD2. Trimming cost V 2 bases and J 2 bases; bases outside gene matches: 4. The length of the CDR3 is 17 residues. Germline V gives CDR1 MNHEY, CDR2 SVGAGI. CDR3 in amino acids: CASSYETSGRAYNEQFF. The CDR3 region has the DNA TGTGCCAGCAGTTACGAGACTAGCGGGAGAGCCTACAATGAGCAGTTCTTC.

This clonotype was detected only a few times. The chain couples TRBV13 to TRBJ2-1; 11 nucleotides align to TRBD2. The CDR3 runs 16 residues. The V gene's germline CDR1 is PRHDT and CDR2 FYEKMQ (reference sequence). V was clipped by 3 bases and J by 4 bases; unmatched bases: 5. The CDR3 loop is CASSFPGTSGYNEQFF. CDR3 DNA sequence: TGTGCCAGCAGCTTCCCCGGGACTAGCGGATACAATGAGCAGTTCTTC.

V and J are TRBV7-9 and TRBJ1-4; D is undetermined. The CDR3 contains 15 residues. The germline V and J ends were trimmed by 5 bases and 0 bases, with 10 bases remaining between them. Per germline, CDR1 SEHNR and CDR2 FQNEAQ (reference sequence). The CDR3 DNA reads as TGTGCCAGCAGCCACGACGGTGCAACTAATGAAAAACTGTTTTTT. Translating gives CASSHDGATNEKLFF.

This chain links TRBV5-1 with TRBJ2-6, with 7 bases that match TRBD2. The germline gives CDR1 SGHRS, CDR2 YFSETQ. The CDR3 runs to 18 residues. V gave up 4 bases and J gave up 2 bases; unmatched junction bases: 12. CDR3 region: CASSEGVAGVPGANVLTF. DNA for the CDR3: TGCGCCAGCAGCGAAGGGGTTGCGGGAGTCCCTGGGGCCAACGTCCTGACTTTC. Combining the CDR3 with reference TRBV5-1 and TRBJ2-6 gives the whole variable domain KAGVTQTPRYLIKTRGQQVTLSCSPISGHRSVSWYQQTPGQGLQFLFEYFSETQRNKGNFPGRFSGRQFSNSRSEMNVSTLELGDSALYLCASSEGVAGVPGANVLTFGAGSRLTVL.

The table lists this clonotype with a few counts. The rearrangement joins TRBV9 to TRBJ2-5; D is uncertain. This CDR3 is built from 14 residues. In germline, CDR1 is SGDLS, CDR2 YYNGEE. V was cut by 0 bases and J by 11 bases, with 17 bases left in between. CDR3 amino acids: CASSVAGLDGEQYF. The CDR3 DNA follows: TGTGCCAGCAGCGTAGCTGGGCTGGATGGTGAGCAGTACTTC.

This chain joins TRBV5-6 and TRBJ2-3, with unresolved D. Trimming left V 3 bases short and J 1 base short, with 12 bases between. This CDR3 comprises 15 residues. From germline, CDR1 is SGHDT and CDR2 YYEEEE. The CDR3 loop is CASSWKTLGTDTQYF. CDR3 nucleotides: TGTGCCAGCAGCTGGAAAACTCTTGGCACAGATACGCAGTATTTT.

The chain is built from TRBV29-1 and TRBJ2-7; D remains unclear. Deletions cut 4 bases from V and 6 bases from J, with 13 bases between. This CDR3 has 12 amino acids. Germline V gene sequence: CDR1 SQVTM, CDR2 ANQGSEA. In DNA, the CDR3 is TGCAGCGTTGGGACCTTTGGTATCGAGCAGTACTTC. Translated: CSVGTFGIEQYF.

J is TRBJ1-2 and V is TRBV29-1; no reliable D call. From germline, CDR1 is SQVTM and CDR2 ANQGSEA. Trimming removed 6 bases from V and 4 bases from J, with 15 bases in between. The CDR3 is 13 residues long. The chain's CDR3 is CSVRALYSYGYTF. Here the CDR3 DNA reads TGCAGCGTCCGGGCCCTTTATAGCTATGGCTACACCTTC.

Only a few counts were recorded for this clonotype. The chain links TRBV2 to TRBJ2-5; D remains ambiguous. The DNA end lines up better with TRBJ2-7; the J call may be wrong. Germline assignment: CDR1 SNHLY and CDR2 FYNNEI. This CDR3 has 12 residues. The CDR3 DNA sequence: TGTGCCAGCAGTGTAGATGCGACCGAGCAGTACTTC. Translation gives CASSVDATEQYF.